This TCR beta chain is from a study of blood T cell repertoires in COVID-19. Looking at the study overall: Acute-phase and convalescent COVID-19 samples originated in the United States, Italy and Spain. T cells, B-cell-depleted T cells, or PBMCs provided the cDNA or gDNA that served as material.

Repertoires were generated with immunoSEQ multiplex PCR, while TCRdb's copy carries only in-frame clones and drops some. Counted here are about 65,000 clones, roughly 77% occurring once; the ten biggest clones make up 15%. The length of the CDR3 is 13 residues. V gave up 3 bases and J gave up 4 bases; unmatched junction bases: 3. Germline values: CDR1 SGHDT, CDR2 YYEEEE. In its sample, this clone was seen a few times. The sequence was collected from a man older than 75 with acute or convalescent COVID-19. The chain recombines TRBV5-6 with TRBJ2-5, with 7 nucleotides matching TRBD1. Sequencing used peripheral blood. Here the CDR3 reads CASSWTGGETQYF. The CDR3 DNA follows: TGTGCCAGCAGCTGGACAGGAGGAGAGACCCAGTACTTC. Full variable domain (outside the CDR3, taken from reference TRBV5-6 and TRBJ2-5): DAGVTQSPTHLIKTRGQQVTLRCSPKSGHDTVSWYQQALGQGPQFIFQYYEEEERQRGNFPDRFSGHQFPNYSSELNVNALLLGDSALYLCASSWTGGETQYFGPGTRLLVL.